This TCR beta chain was found in a study of cytomegalovirus exposure and HLA in healthy donors. Findings and caveats of the study: High specificity and sensitivity for cytomegalovirus status were reported for the classifier.

V dropped 8 bases and J dropped 0 bases, with 16 bases sitting between them. The CDR3 sequence is 15 residues long. Germline V gene sequence: CDR1 MNHEY, CDR2 SMNVEV (reference sequence). Worth noting for this clone: The antigen remains unidentified.

Use of 60 Vbeta and 13 Jbeta primers characterized the PCR. The method was immunoSEQ multiplex PCR; TCRdb's version includes in-frame clones alone and lacks a portion of them. The repertoire holds around 200,000 clones, with roughly three quarters as singletons. The chain uses TRBV27 and TRBJ1-2, with a possible D match to TRBD1 (6 bases). The source material was PBMCs. This receptor was obtained from a woman between 45 and 60 years old in good health and CMV-seronegative. CDR3 sequence (DNA): TGTGCCAGCCACCCCACAGGGACCTCTAACTATGGCTACACCTTC. This encodes CASHPTGTSNYGYTF.